What follows are 17 T cell receptor beta chains derived from one specimen sequenced in a study of control samples from healthy donors and cancer patients. Produced via immunoSEQ multiplex PCR; TCRdb's table is partial and in-frame only. The table includes 150,000 to 200,000 clones, 90% detected once. Sequenced material: blood. These receptors were obtained from a woman aged 45 to 65 in good health.

This clone was recorded only once. The chain recombines TRBV18 with TRBJ1-3, with a weak D call TRBD1 (6 bases). Germline CDR1 and CDR2: KGHSH and LQKENI. This CDR3 region has 15 residues. The V end lost 3 bases, the J end lost 0 bases, and 9 bases lay between the germline ends. CDR3 DNA: TGTGCCAGCTCACCGGACAGAAGCTCTGGAAACACCATATATTTT. Its protein product is CASSPDRSSGNTIYF.

The chain uses TRBV10-3 and TRBJ1-4; D uncertain. The V end was cut by 0 bases, the J end by 5 bases, with 4 bases between. The CDR3 spans 13 residues. CDR1 and CDR2 (germline): ENHRY, SYGVKD. CDR3 sequence: CAISESPNEKLFF. CDR3 DNA: TGTGCCATCAGTGAGTCACCGAATGAAAAACTGTTTTTT.

This chain links TRBV7-2 with TRBJ2-3; D unresolved. V was cut by 5 bases and J by 1 base, with 16 bases left in between. CDR3 length: 16 amino acids. Germline CDR1 SGHTA, CDR2 FQGNSA. CDR3 region: CASSPRKAEGTDTQYF. The CDR3 region has the DNA TGTGCCAGCAGCCCCCGTAAGGCCGAGGGCACAGATACGCAGTATTTT.

V usage is TRBV4-3 and J usage is TRBJ2-1, with unresolved D. Looked up from germline, CDR1 is LGHNA and CDR2 is YSLEER. The germline V and J ends were trimmed by 3 bases and 2 bases, with 8 bases remaining between them. This CDR3 spans 14 amino acids. CDR3: CASSQNGPYNEQFF. The CDR3 DNA follows: TGCGCCAGCAGCCAGAACGGCCCCTACAATGAGCAGTTCTTC.

The chain combines TRBV19 with TRBJ1-5; TRBD1 aligns across 9 bases. The CDR3 totals 15 residues. Germline-derived CDR1 and CDR2 are LNHDA and SQIVND (reference sequence). The junction had 4 bases not matched to a gene; V was cut back by 6 bases and J by 1 base. CDR3 loop: CASRTTGGSNQPQHF. As DNA, the CDR3 is TGTGCCAGTAGAACGACAGGGGGGAGCAATCAGCCCCAGCATTTT.

This chain uses TRBV6-2 or TRBV6-3 with TRBJ1-1; D may be TRBD1 (5 bases). The germline CDR1 and CDR2 sequences are MNHEY and SVGEGT. Trimming left V 0 bases short and J 4 bases short, with 9 bases between. CDR3 length equals 14 residues. CDR3 nucleotide sequence: TGTGCCAGCAGTTACTCGGGGCGGATCACTGAAGCTTTCTTT. Its translation is CASSYSGRITEAFF.

The chain has TRBV18 and TRBJ2-7; 8 nucleotides align to TRBD2. With V trimmed by 1 base and J by 2 bases, 4 bases remained unmatched. CDR1 KGHSH and CDR2 LQKENI come from the germline V gene. The CDR3 is made up of 15 amino acids. CDR3 in amino acids: CASSPQSGGAYEQYF. CDR3 in DNA: TGTGCCAGCTCACCACAAAGCGGGGGTGCCTACGAGCAGTACTTC.

The CDR3 spells CATSRSGTGDTGELFF. CDR3 nucleotides: TGTGCCACCAGCAGATCCGGGACAGGGGATACCGGGGAGCTGTTTTTT. The chain recombines TRBV15 with TRBJ2-2; 10 bases are shared with TRBD1. The CDR3 spans 16 residues. Germline lookup yields CDR1 LNHNV and CDR2 YYDKDF (reference sequence). V shed 2 bases and J 5 bases; nucleotides not matched to a gene: 5.

The chain couples TRBV12-3 or TRBV12-4 to TRBJ1-1; no reliable D call. CDR3 length: 13 amino acids. The V end lost 6 bases, the J end lost 3 bases, and 11 bases lay between the germline ends. The CDR3 nucleotides read TGTGCCAGCAGGCCCCCTGGTCACACTGAAGCTTTCTTT. Translated, it gives CASRPPGHTEAFF.

This sequence joins TRBV19 and TRBJ1-2, with 7 bases fitting TRBD1. CDR1 is LNHDA and CDR2 is SQIVND in the germline V gene (reference sequence). This CDR3 is built from 14 residues. After removal of 4 bases from V and 4 bases from J, the junction contained 6 bases not matched to a gene. As DNA, the CDR3 is TGTGCCAGTAGTACCTTAGGACAGGCCTATGGCTACACCTTC. Translated: CASSTLGQAYGYTF.

The chain combines TRBV6-5 with TRBJ2-3; D remains ambiguous. The V end lost 2 bases, the J end lost 3 bases, and 12 bases lay between the germline ends. The CDR3 contains 15 residues. Germline V gives CDR1 MNHEY, CDR2 SVGAGI. The CDR3 loop reads CASSYQPLRTDTQYF. The CDR3 nucleotides are TGTGCCAGCAGTTACCAGCCTCTTCGGACAGATACGCAGTATTTT.

Concerning this clone: Other nucleotide sequences from this sample produce the same CDR3. This chain links TRBV5-5 with TRBJ2-7; possibly TRBD2 for D (5 bases). Germline V gives CDR1 SGHKS, CDR2 YYEKEE (reference sequence). The V gene lost 3 bases and the J gene lost 7 bases, with 11 bases spanning the gap. This CDR3 region has 12 residues. CDR3 DNA: TGTGCCAGCAGCTGGACTGGGGAGGAGCAGTACTTC. Amino acids: CASSWTGEEQYF.

The CDR3 spells CASSPFRGKRELTDTQYF. The CDR3 coding sequence is TGTGCCAGCAGCCCCTTTAGGGGAAAGCGGGAGCTCACCGATACGCAGTATTTT. This chain links TRBV14 with TRBJ2-3, with TRBD2 matching over 8 bases. After removal of 4 bases from V and 6 bases from J, the junction contained 18 bases not matched to a gene. This CDR3 spans 18 amino acids. Germline V gene lookup returns CDR1 SGHDN and CDR2 FVKESK.

The chain has TRBV3-1 (or the pseudogene TRBV3-2) and TRBJ2-3; D may be TRBD2 (6 bases). The germline CDR1 and CDR2 sequences are LGHDT and YNNKEL (reference sequence). The CDR3 runs 14 residues. Trimming took 9 bases from V and 2 from J, leaving 15 bases between them. The CDR3 sequence: CASAPGLTTDTQYF. The CDR3 bases are TGTGCCAGTGCCCCGGGACTCACCACAGATACGCAGTATTTT.

The chain joins TRBV21-1 to TRBJ2-2; the table's D call, TRBD2, was not checked against the DNA. TRBV21-1 is classified as a pseudogene. The CDR3 runs to 18 residues. The CDR3 is CASSKESGGAANTGELFF. CDR3 nucleotides: TGTGCCAGCAGCAAAGAGTCGGGGGGGGCCGCGAACACCGGGGAGCTGTTTTTT.

V and J are TRBV28 and TRBJ2-7; TRBD1 matches at 7 bases. The CDR3 totals 14 residues. CDR1 and CDR2 (germline): MDHEN, SYDVKM. J lost 3 bases, V lost 7 bases, and 9 bases had no gene match. The CDR3 nucleotides read TGTGCCAGCACCTCCTTTGGACAGGACTACGAGCAGTACTTC. This sequence encodes CASTSFGQDYEQYF. Looking up the rest from reference TRBV28 and TRBJ2-7 gives the full variable domain: DVKVTQSSRYLVKRTGEKVFLECVQDMDHENMFWYRQDPGLGLRLIYFSYDVKMKEKGDIPEGYSVSREKKERFSLILESASTNQTSMYLCASTSFGQDYEQYFGPGTRLTVT.

The V and J genes are TRBV30 and TRBJ2-3, with D possibly being TRBD1 or TRBD2 (6 bases each). The CDR3 spans 14 residues. The germline V gene has CDR1 GTSNPN and CDR2 SVGIG (reference sequence). Trimming took off 1 base at V and 0 bases at J, with 8 bases between the two ends. This CDR3 is CAWSAGASTDTQYF. The CDR3, as DNA: TGTGCCTGGAGTGCGGGGGCTAGCACAGATACGCAGTATTTT.